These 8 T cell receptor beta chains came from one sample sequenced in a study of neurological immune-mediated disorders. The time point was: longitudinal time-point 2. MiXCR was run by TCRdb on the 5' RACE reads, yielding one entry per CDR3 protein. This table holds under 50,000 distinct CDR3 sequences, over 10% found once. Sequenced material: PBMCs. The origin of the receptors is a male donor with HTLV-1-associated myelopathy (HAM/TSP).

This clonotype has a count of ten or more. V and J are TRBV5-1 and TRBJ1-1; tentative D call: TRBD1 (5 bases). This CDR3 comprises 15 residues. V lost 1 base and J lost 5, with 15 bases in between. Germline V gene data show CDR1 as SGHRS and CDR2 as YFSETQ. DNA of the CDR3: TGCGCCAGCAGCTTGCTGGGGGATTTAGGGACTGAAGCTTTCTTT. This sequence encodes CASSLLGDLGTEAFF.

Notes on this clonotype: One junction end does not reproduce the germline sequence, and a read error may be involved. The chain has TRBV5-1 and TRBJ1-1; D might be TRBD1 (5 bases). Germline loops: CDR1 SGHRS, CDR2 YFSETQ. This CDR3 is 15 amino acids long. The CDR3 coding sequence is TGCGCCAGCAACTTGGTGGGCAGGGACGTACCGGAAGCTTTCTTT. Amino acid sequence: CASNLVGRDVPEAFF.

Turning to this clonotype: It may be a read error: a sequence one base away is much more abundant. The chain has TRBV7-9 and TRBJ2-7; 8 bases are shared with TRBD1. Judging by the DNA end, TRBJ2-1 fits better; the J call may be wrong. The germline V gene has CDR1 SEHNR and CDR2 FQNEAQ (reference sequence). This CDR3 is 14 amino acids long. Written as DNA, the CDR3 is TGTGCCAGCAGCTTTGTGGCAGGGGGCTACGAGCAGTTCTTC. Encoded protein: CASSFVAGGYEQFF.

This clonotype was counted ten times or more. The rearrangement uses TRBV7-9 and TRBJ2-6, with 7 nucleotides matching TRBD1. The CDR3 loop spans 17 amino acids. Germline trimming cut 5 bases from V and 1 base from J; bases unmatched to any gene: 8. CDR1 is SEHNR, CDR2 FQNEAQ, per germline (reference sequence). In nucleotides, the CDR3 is TGTGCCAGCAGCCCTAGTTGGGACAGATCTGGGGCCAACGTCCTGACTTTC. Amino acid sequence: CASSPSWDRSGANVLTF.

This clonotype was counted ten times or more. CDR3 nucleotide sequence: TGTGCCAGCAGTCGGTCGCAATCCTACAATGAGCAGTTCTTC. It codes for CASSRSQSYNEQFF. The chain combines TRBV12-3 or TRBV12-4 with TRBJ2-1; unclear D gene. The V gene lost 5 bases and the J gene lost 1 base, with 9 bases spanning the gap. The CDR3 sequence is 14 residues long.

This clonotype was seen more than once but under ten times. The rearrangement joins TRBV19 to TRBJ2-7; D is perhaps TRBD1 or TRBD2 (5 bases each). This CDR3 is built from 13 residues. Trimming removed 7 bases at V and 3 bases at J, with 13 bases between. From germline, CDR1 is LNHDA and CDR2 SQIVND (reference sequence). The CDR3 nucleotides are TGTGCCAGTACCCGGGACGGCGGCTACGAGCAGTACTTC. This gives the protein CASTRDGGYEQYF.

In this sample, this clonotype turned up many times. The CDR3 DNA reads TGCGCCAGCAGCCGGGGAGTAGCGGGGCCCCAAGAGACCCAGTACTTC. It encodes CASSRGVAGPQETQYF. V is TRBV5-1 and J is TRBJ2-5, with 8 bases lining up with TRBD2. This CDR3 comprises 16 residues. Germline-derived CDR1 and CDR2 are SGHRS and YFSETQ. With V trimmed by 4 bases and J by 1 base, 9 bases remained unmatched.

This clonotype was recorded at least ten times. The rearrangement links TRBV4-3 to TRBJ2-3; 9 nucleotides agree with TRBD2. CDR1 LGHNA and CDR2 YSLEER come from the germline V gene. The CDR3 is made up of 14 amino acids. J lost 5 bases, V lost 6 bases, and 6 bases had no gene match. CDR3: CASRPAGGVDTQYF. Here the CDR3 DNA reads TGCGCCAGCAGACCAGCGGGGGGAGTAGATACGCAGTATTTT.